This T cell receptor beta chain is drawn from a study of cytomegalovirus exposure and HLA in healthy donors. Primers for the PCR totalled 60 Vbeta and 13 Jbeta. The table came from immunoSEQ multiplex PCR; TCRdb's copy has only in-frame clones and leaves some out. The sample carries roughly 90,000 clones, roughly 78% recorded once. This sequence was found in a man aged 30 to 39 in good health and CMV-seronegative. Sequencing input: PBMCs.

CDR3 residues: CASVARGYNSPLHF. The CDR3 nucleotides are TGTGCCAGCGTAGCCCGGGGCTATAATTCACCCCTCCACTTT. The V and J genes are TRBV6-1 and TRBJ1-6, with no clear D. Trimming took 8 bases from V and 3 from J, leaving 11 bases between them. This CDR3 region has 14 residues. From germline, CDR1 is MNHNS and CDR2 SASEGT.